This TCR beta chain emerged from a study of T cells in Graves' hyperthyroidism and ophthalmopathy. General study results and limits: Ophthalmopathy got predicted by the model a median about six months before its onset. Blood samples included most of the expanded thyroid clonotypes exceeding 0.001.

The V gene lost 0 bases and the J gene lost 4 bases, with 7 bases spanning the gap. This CDR3 has 14 amino acids. CDR1 LNHNV and CDR2 YYDKDF come from the germline V gene (reference sequence). There are a few counts of this clonotype. No antigen is known for it. RNA transcripts provided the source from which TCR beta CDR3 regions were amplified. With the HTBI primer set, the TCR CDR3 went through a first round of RT-PCR. A single record per CDR3 protein comes from TCRdb applying MiXCR to the multiplex PCR reads. The sample shows about 690,000 distinct CDR3 sequences, roughly 17% of them seen only once. Pregnant or lactating patients were excluded, as were those with uncontrolled infection or other autoimmune disease.

The TCR was taken from a man aged 50 or older with Graves' hyperthyroidism. What was sequenced was blood. J is TRBJ2-1 and V is TRBV15, with unresolved D. The CDR3 spells CATSRDLRYNEQFF. The CDR3, as DNA: TGTGCCACCAGCAGAGATCTTAGGTACAATGAGCAGTTCTTC.